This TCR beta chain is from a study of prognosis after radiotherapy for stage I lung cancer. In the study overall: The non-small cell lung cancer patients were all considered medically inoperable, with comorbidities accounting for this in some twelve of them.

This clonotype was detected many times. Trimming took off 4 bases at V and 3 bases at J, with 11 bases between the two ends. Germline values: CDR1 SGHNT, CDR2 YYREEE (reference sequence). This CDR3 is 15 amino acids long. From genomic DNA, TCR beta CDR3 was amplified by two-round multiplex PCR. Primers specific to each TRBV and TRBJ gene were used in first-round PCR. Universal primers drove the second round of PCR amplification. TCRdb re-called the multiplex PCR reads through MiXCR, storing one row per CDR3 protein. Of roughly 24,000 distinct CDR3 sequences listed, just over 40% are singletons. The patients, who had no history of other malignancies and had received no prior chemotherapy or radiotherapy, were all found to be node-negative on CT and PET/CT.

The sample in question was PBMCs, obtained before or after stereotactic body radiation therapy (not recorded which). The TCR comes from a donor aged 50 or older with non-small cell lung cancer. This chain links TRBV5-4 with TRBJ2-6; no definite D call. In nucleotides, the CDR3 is TGTGCCAGCAGCCCGGCAGGAAATGGGGCCAACGTCCTGACTTTC. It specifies CASSPAGNGANVLTF.